The clone carrying this T cell receptor beta chain was counted a few times. The data were obtained in a study of cytomegalovirus exposure and HLA in healthy donors. Vbeta (60) and Jbeta (13) primers were used in the PCR. Under the authors' procedure: Around 11 million shared chains were among the about 80 million unique TCR beta chains that a later analysis counted. The protocol was immunoSEQ multiplex PCR, while the TCRdb copy is restricted to in-frame clones and leaves out a portion. That table supplies the V and J calls and clone size; D and trimming were determined from the DNA. In the table there are 150,000 to 200,000 clones, approximately 71% of which are singletons. Germline loops: CDR1 LNHDA, CDR2 SQIVND (reference sequence). The trim removed 9 bases at V and 4 bases at J, leaving 7 bases unmatched. The CDR3 spans 14 residues.

Specimen: PBMCs. This clonotype originated in a man aged 18 to 29 in good health and CMV-seropositive. This chain uses TRBV19 with TRBJ2-3, with TRBD2 identical over 10 bases. The CDR3 DNA follows: TGTGCCAGCTCCAAGCGGGAGGGAGCAGATACGCAGTATTTT. Translating gives CASSKREGADTQYF.